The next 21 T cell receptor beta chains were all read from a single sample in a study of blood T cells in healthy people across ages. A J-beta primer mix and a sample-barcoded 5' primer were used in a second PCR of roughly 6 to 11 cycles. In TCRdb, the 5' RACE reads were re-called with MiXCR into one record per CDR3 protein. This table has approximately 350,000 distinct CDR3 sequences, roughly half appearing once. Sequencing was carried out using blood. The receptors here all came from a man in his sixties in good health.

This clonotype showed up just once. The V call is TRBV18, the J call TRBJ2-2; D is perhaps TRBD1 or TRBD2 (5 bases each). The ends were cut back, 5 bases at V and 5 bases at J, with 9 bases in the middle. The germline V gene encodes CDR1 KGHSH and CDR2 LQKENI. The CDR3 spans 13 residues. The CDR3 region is CASSGDVTGELFF. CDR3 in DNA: TGTGCCAGCTCAGGGGACGTAACCGGGGAGCTGTTTTTT.

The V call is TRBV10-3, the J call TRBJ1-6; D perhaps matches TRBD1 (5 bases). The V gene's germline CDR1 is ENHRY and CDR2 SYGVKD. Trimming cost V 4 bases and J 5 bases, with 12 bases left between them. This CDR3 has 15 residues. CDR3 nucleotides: TGTGCCATCAGTGGATTGGGGGTCGATAATTCACCCCTCCACTTT. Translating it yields CAISGLGVDNSPLHF.

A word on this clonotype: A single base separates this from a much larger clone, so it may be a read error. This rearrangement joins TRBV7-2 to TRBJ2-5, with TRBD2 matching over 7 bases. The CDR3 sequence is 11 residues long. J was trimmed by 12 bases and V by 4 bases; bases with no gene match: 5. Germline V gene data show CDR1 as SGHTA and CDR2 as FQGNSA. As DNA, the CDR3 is TGTGCCAGCAGCTCCCGGGGGGACGAGTACTTC. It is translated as CASSSRGDEYF.

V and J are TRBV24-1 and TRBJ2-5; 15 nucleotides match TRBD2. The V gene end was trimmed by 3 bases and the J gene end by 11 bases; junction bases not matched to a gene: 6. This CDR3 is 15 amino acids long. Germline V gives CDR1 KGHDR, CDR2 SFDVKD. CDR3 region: CATSDGTSGRLAQYF. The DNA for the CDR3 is TGTGCCACCAGTGATGGGACTAGCGGGAGGTTGGCTCAGTACTTC.

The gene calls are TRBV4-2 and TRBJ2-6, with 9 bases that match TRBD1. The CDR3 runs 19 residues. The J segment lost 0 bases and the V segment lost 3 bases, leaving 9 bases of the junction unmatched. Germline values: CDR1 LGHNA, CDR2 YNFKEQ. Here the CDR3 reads CASSQDRGSPSSGANVLTF. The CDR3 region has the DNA TGTGCCAGCAGCCAGGACAGGGGTAGTCCCTCCTCTGGGGCCAACGTCCTGACTTTC.

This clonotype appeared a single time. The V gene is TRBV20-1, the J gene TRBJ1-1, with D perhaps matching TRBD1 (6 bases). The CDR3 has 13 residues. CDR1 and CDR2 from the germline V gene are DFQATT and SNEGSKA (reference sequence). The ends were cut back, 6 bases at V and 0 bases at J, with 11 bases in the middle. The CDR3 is CSAGGGVNTEAFF. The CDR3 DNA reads TGCAGTGCCGGGGGCGGAGTGAACACTGAAGCTTTCTTT.

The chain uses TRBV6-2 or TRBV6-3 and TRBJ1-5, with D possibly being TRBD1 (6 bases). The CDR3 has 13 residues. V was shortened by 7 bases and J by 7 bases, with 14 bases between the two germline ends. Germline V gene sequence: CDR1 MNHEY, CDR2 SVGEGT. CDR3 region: CASTDRLEQPQHF. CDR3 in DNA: TGTGCCAGCACAGACAGGCTTGAGCAGCCCCAGCATTTT.

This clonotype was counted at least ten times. The CDR3, as DNA: TGTGCCAGCAGTCGACTAGCGGGAGGGCTCGGAGATACGCAGTATTTT. Translation: CASSRLAGGLGDTQYF. The chain carries TRBV6-5 and TRBJ2-3; TRBD2 agrees at 14 bases. CDR3 length: 16 amino acids. The V and J ends lost 5 bases and 5 bases, in that order; junction bases with no gene match: 6. Germline V CDR1 and CDR2: MNHEY, SVGAGI.

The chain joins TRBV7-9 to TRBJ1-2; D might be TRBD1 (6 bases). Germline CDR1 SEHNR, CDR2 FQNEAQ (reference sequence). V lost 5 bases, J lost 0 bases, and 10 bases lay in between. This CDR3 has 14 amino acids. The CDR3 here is CASSRGDTNYGYTF. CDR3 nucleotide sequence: TGTGCCAGCAGCCGAGGGGACACTAACTATGGCTACACCTTC.

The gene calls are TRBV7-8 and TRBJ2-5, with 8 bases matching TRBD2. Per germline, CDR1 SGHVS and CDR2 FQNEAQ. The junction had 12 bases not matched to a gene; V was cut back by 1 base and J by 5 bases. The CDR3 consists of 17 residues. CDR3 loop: CASSLGWAGGLGETQYF. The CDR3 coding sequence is TGTGCCAGCAGCTTAGGGTGGGCGGGGGGACTTGGCGAGACCCAGTACTTC.

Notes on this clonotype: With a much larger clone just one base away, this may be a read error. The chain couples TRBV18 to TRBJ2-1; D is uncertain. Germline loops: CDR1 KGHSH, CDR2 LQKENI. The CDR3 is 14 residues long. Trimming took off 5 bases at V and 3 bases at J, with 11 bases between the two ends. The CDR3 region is CASSDRVLYNEQFF. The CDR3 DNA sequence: TGTGCCAGCTCAGATAGGGTTCTCTACAATGAGCAGTTCTTC.

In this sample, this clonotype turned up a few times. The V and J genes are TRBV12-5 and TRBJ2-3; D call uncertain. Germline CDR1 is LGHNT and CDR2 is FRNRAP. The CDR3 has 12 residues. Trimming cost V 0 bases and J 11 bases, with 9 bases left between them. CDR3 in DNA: TGTGCTAGTGGTTTGGTACAAAAGGTGCAGTATTTT. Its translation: CASGLVQKVQYF. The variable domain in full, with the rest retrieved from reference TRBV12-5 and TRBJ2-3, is DARVTQTPRHKVTEMGQEVTMRCQPILGHNTVFWYRQTMMQGLELLAYFRNRAPLDDSGMPKDRFSAEMPDATLATLKIQPSEPRDSAVYFCASGLVQKVQYFGPGTRLTVL.

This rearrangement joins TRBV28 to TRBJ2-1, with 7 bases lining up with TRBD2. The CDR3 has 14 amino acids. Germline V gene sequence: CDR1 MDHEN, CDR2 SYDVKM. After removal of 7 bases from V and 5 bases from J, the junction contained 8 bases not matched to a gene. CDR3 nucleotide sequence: TGTGCCAGCATAGGCCAGCGGGGAAACAATGAGCAGTTCTTC. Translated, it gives CASIGQRGNNEQFF.

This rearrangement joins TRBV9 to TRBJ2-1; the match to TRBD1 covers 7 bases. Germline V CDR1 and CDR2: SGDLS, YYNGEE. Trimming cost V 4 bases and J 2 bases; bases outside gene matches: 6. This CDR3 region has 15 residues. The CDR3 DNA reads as TGTGCCAGCAGCCCCCGGGACAGAACCTACAATGAGCAGTTCTTC. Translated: CASSPRDRTYNEQFF. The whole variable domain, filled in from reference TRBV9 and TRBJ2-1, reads DSGVTQTPKHLITATGQRVTLRCSPRSGDLSVYWYQQSLDQGLQFLIQYYNGEERAKGNILERFSAQQFPDLHSELNLSSLELGDSALYFCASSPRDRTYNEQFFGPGTRLTVL.

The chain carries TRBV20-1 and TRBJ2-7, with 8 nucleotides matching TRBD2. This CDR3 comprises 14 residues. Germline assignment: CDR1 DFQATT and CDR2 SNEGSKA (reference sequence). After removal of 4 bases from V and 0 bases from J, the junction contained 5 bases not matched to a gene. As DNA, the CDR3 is TGCAGTGCTACTTTAGCGGGGCCCTCCTACGAGCAGTACTTC. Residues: CSATLAGPSYEQYF.

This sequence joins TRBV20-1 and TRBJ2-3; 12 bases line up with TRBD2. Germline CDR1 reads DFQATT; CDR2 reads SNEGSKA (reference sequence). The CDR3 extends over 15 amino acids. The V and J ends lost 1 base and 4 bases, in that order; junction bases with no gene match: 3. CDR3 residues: CSARVSSGGADTQYF. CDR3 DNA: TGCAGTGCTAGAGTCTCTAGCGGGGGGGCAGATACGCAGTATTTT.

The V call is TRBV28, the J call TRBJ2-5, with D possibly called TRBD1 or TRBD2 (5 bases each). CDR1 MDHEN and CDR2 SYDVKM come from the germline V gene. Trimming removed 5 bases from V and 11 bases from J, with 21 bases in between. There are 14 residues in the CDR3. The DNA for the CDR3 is TGTGCCAGCAGTGAGGGGTTACTCCACTCTGAGCAGTACTTC. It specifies CASSEGLLHSEQYF.

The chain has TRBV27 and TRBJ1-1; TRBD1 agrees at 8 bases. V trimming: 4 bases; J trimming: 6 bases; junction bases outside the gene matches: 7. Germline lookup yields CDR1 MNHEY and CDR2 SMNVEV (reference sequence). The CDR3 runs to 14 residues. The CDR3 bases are TGTGCCAGCAGTTGGGCCCCAGGGGGCCCTGAAGCTTTCTTT. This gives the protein CASSWAPGGPEAFF.

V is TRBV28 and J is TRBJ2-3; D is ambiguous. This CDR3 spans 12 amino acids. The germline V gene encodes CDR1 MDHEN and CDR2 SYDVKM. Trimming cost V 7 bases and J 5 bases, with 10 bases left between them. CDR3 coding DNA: TGTGCCAGCACCGATATTGGAGATACGCAGTATTTT. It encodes CASTDIGDTQYF.

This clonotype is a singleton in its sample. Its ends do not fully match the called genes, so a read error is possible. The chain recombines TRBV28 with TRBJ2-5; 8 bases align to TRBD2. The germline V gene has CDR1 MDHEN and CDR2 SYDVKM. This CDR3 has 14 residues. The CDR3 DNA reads TGTGCCATCAGTTGGACTAGCCTATGGGAGACCCAGTACTTC. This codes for CAISWTSLWETQYF.

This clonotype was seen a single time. Here the CDR3 DNA reads TGTGCCAGCAGCCTCGGACAGGACCGCTACGAGCAGTACTTC. It yields the protein CASSLGQDRYEQYF. The chain joins TRBV5-4 to TRBJ2-7; 7 positions match TRBD1. There are 14 residues in the CDR3. Germline V lookup: CDR1 SGHNT, CDR2 YYREEE (reference sequence). With V trimmed by 4 bases and J by 3 bases, 7 bases remained unmatched.